The table lists the clone carrying this T cell receptor beta chain with a few counts. This sample stems from a study of memory CD4+ T cells and cytomegalovirus serostatus. The sort gate was single viable CD3+CD4+CD8-CD45RO+ cells for memory CD4+ T cells. In the authors' methods: After removing out-of-frame reads, over 2 million distinct TCRbeta sequences remained. The protocol was immunoSEQ multiplex PCR, while the TCRdb copy is restricted to in-frame clones and leaves out a portion. D and trimming were read from the DNA, whereas the V and J calls and clone size are those reported in that table. The sample has some 60,000 clones, about 80% seen once. The CDR3 length is 15 residues.

This receptor was obtained from an adult in good health and CMV-seropositive. V gene TRBV12-2 combines with J gene TRBJ1-1. TRBV12-2 is shown as a pseudogene. The sequencing sample was made of memory CD4+ T cells from blood. The CDR3 DNA sequence: TGTGCAAGTCGCTTAGCGCTCGGACGGAACACTGAAGCTTTCTTT. Translation: CASRLALGRNTEAFF.